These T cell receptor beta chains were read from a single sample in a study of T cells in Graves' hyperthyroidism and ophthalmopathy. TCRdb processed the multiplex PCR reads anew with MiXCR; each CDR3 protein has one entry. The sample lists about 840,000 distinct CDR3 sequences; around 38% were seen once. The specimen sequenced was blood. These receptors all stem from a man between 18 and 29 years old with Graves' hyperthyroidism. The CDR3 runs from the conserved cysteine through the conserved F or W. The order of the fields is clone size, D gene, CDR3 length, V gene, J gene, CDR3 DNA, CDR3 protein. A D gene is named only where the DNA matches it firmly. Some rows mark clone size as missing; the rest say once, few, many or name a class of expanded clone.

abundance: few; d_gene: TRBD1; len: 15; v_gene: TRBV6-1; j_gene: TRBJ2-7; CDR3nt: TGTGCCAGCAGTGAATCTCGGACAGGGGGCTACGAGCAGTACTTC; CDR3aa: CASSESRTGGYEQYF
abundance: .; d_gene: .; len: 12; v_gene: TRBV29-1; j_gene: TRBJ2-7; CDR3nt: TGCAGCTCGGACCGGGATTCCTACGAGCAGTACTTC; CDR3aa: CSSDRDSYEQYF
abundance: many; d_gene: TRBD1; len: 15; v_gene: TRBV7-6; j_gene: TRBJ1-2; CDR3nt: TGTGCCAGCAGCCAGGGGGCAGGGGTGGGCTATGGCTACACCTTC; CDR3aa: CASSQGAGVGYGYTF
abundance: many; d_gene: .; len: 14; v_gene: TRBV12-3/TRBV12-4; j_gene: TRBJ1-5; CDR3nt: TGTGCCAGCAGCCCCAGCGGGAGCAATCAGCCCCAGCATTTT; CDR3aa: CASSPSGSNQPQHF
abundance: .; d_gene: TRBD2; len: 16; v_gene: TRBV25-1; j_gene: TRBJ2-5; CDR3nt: TGTGCCAGCAGCCAAGATAGACTAGCGGGGGAAGAGACCCAGTACTTC; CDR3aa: CASSQDRLAGEETQYF
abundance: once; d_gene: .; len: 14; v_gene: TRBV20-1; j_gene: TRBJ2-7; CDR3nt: TGCAGTGCTAGAGTCTCCGGGGGGCTCTACGAGCAGTACTTC; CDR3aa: CSARVSGGLYEQYF
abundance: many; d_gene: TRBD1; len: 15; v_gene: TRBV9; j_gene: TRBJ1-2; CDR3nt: TGTGCCAGCAGCACCCGGGACAGGGGAAACTATGGCTACACCTTC; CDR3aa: CASSTRDRGNYGYTF
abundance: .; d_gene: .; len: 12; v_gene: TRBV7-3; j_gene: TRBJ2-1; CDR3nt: TGTGCCAGCAGCCCGGGCTTGGGTGAGCAGTTCTTC; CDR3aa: CASSPGLGEQFF
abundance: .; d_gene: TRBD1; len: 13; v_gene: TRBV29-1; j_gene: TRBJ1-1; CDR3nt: TGCAGCTCACACCGGGACAGCAACACTGAAGCTTTCTTT; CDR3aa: CSSHRDSNTEAFF
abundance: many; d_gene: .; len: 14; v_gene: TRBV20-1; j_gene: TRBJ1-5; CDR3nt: TGCAGTGCTAGCGGCCCAACGGACAATCAGCCCCAGCATTTT; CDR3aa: CSASGPTDNQPQHF
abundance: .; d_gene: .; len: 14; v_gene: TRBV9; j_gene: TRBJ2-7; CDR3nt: TGTGCCAGCAGCGTAGTTCCGGGTGGCTACGAGCAGTACTTC; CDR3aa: CASSVVPGGYEQYF
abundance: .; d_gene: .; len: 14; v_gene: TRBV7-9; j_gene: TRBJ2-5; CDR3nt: TGTGCCAGCAGCACCAGCGGTCCCCGGGAGACCCAGTACTTC; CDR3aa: CASSTSGPRETQYF
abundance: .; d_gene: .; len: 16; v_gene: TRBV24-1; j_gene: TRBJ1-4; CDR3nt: TGTGCCACCAGTTACTCCCCGGGTGCAACTAATGAAAAACTGTTTTTT; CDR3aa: CATSYSPGATNEKLFF
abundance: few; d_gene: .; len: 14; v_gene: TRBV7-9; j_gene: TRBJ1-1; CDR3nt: TGTGCCAGCAGCCAAGATAGGCCATGGGAGGGAGCTTTCTTT; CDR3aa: CASSQDRPWEGAFF
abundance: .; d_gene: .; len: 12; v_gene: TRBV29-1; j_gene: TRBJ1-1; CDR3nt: TGCAGCTTAGCGGGGTTAAACACTGAAGCTTTCTTT; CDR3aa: CSLAGLNTEAFF
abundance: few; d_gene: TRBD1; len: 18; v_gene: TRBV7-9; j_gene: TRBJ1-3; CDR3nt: TGTGCCAGCAGCTTAGCGCAGAGGGGGCCGACTCTCGGAAACACCATATATTTT; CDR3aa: CASSLAQRGPTLGNTIYF
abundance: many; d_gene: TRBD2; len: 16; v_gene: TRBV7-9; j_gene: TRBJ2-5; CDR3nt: TGTGCCAGCAGCTCCCGACTAGCGGGAGCAGGGGCGACCCAGTACTTC; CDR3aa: CASSSRLAGAGATQYF
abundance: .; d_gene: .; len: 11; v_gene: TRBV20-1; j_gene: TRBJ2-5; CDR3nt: TGCAGTGCTGGAGGAGGAAAGACCCAGTACTTC; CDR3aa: CSAGGGKTQYF
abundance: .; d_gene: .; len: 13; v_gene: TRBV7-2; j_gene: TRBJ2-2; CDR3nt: TGTGCCAGCAGTCTACAGCCGGGCCGGGAGCTGTTTTTT; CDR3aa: CASSLQPGRELFF
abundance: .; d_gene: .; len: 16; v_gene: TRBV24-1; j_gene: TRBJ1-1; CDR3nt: TGTGCCAGCAGTCGAACTTTGACAAGGAAGGACGCTGAAGCTTTCTTT; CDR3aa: CASSRTLTRKDAEAFF
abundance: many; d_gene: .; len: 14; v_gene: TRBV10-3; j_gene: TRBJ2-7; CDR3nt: TGTGCCATCAGTGAGTCCCCGACAGAGCGGGCGCAGTACTTC; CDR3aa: CAISESPTERAQYF
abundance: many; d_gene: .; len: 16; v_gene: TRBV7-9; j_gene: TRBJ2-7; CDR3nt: TGTGCCAGCAGCTACCCCCCGGGCAGGATCGGCGACGAGCAGTACTTC; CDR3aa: CASSYPPGRIGDEQYF
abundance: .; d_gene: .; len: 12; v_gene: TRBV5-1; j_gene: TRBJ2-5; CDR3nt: TGCGCCACTTCCGGGGCAGGCGAGACCCAGTACTTC; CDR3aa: CATSGAGETQYF
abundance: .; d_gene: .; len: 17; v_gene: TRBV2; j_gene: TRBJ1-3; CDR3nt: TGTGCCAGCAGTTTAGTCCCGGGCCAGGAGACTGGAAACACCATATATTTT; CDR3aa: CASSLVPGQETGNTIYF
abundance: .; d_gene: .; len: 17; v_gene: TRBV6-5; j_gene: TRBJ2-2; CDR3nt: TGTGCCAGCAGTTATATTCCGGTCTTTGGTTTCACCGGGGAGCTGTTTTTT; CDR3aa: CASSYIPVFGFTGELFF
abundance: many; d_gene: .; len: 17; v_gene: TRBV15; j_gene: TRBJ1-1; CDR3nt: TGTGCCACCAGCAGAGATCTCGGTACAGGGCGATGGGGTGAAGCTTTCTTT; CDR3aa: CATSRDLGTGRWGEAFF
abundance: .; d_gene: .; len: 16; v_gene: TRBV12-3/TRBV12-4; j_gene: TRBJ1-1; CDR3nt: TGTGCCAGCAGTTACTCGATTCTCTTCTCGAACACTGAAGCTTTCTTT; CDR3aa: CASSYSILFSNTEAFF
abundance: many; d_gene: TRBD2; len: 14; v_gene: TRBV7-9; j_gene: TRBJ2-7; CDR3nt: TGTGCCAGCAGAGCCGCTAGCGGGAGTAACGAGCAGTACTTC; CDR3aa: CASRAASGSNEQYF
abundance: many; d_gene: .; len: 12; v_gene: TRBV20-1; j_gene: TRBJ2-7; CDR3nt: TGCAGTGCTAGACCGGATCGATACGAGCAGTACTTC; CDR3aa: CSARPDRYEQYF
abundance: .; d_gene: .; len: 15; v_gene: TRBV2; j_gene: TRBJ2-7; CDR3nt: TGTGCCAGTAGTATCCCGGGACAAACTAAGAACGAGCAGTACTTC; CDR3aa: CASSIPGQTKNEQYF
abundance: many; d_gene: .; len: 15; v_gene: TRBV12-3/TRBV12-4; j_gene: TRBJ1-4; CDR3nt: TGTGCCAGCAGTTTAGCGGCGGTAATAAGCGAAAAACTGTTTTTT; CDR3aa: CASSLAAVISEKLFF
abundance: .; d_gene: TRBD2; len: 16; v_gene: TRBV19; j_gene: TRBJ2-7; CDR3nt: TGTGCCAGTGCTTTAGCGGGGGGTCAGAGCTCCTACGAGCAGTACTTC; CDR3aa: CASALAGGQSSYEQYF
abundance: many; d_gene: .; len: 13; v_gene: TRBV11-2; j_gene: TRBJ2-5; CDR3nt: TGTGCCAGCAGCTTGTACGGGAAAGAGACCCAGTACTTC; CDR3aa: CASSLYGKETQYF
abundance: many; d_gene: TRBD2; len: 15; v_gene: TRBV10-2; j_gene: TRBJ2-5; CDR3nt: TGCGCCAGCAGCCCCACCGAACTAGCGGAAGAGACCCAGTACTTC; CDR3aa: CASSPTELAEETQYF
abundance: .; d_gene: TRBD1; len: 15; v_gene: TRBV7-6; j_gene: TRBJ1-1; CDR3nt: TGTGCCCGGGTTCCGGACAGGGCGGAGGGCACTGAAGCTTTCTTT; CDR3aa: CARVPDRAEGTEAFF
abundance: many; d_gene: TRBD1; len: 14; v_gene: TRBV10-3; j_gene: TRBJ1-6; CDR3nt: TGTGCCATCAGCGGGGACAGTGAGAATTCACCCCTCCACTTT; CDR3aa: CAISGDSENSPLHF
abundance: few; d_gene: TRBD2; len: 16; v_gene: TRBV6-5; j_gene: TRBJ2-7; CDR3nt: TGTGCCAGCAGCCCTACGTTCGGCGGGAGGGTCCACGAGCAGTACTTC; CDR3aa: CASSPTFGGRVHEQYF
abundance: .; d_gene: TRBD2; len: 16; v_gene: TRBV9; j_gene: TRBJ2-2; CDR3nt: TGTGCCAGCAGCGTAGGACTAGCGGGAGTAGCCGGGGAGCTGTTTTTT; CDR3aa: CASSVGLAGVAGELFF
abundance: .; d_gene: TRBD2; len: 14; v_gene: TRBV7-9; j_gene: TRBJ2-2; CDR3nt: TGTGCCAGCAGCCCAGCGGGGGGCACCGGGGAGCTGTTTTTT; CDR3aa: CASSPAGGTGELFF
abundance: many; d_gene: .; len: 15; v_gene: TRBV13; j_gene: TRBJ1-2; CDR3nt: TGTGCCAGCAGCTTAGGCCATGGGAGGGACTATGGCTACACCTTC; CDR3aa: CASSLGHGRDYGYTF
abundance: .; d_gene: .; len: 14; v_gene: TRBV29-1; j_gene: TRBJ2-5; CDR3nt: TGCAGCGTTGGAGGGCTGGGGCGCCAGGAGACCCAGTACTTC; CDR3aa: CSVGGLGRQETQYF
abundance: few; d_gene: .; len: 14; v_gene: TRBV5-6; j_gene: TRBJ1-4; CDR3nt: TGTGCCAGCAGCATGAAGTCCCCGGGGGAGAAACTGTTTTTT; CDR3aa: CASSMKSPGEKLFF
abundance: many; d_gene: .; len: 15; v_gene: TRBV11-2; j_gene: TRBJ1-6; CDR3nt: TGTGCCAGCAGCTTATGGTCAGGGACAAATTCACCCCTCCACTTT; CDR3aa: CASSLWSGTNSPLHF
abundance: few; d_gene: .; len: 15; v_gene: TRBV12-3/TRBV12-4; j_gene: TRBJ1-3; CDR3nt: TGTGCCAGCAGTAAGGACAGCTACTCTGGAAACACCATATATTTT; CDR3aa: CASSKDSYSGNTIYF
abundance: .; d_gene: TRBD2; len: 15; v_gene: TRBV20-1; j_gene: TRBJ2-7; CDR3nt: TGCAGTGCTAGCGCGGGGGGACTCTCACGGGACGAGCAGTACTTC; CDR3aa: CSASAGGLSRDEQYF
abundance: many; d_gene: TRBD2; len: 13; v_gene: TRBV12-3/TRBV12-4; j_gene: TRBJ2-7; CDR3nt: TGTGCCAGCAGTGGGACTAGCGGCTACGAGCAGTACTTC; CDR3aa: CASSGTSGYEQYF
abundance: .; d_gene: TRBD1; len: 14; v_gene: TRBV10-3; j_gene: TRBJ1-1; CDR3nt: TGTGCCAGCAATCATGGGACAGGAGGGACTGAAGCTTTCTTT; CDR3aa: CASNHGTGGTEAFF
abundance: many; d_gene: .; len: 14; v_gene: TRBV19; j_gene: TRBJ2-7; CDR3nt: TGTGCCAGTAGTATCCGGCAAGGACCCTACGAGCAGTACTTC; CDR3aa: CASSIRQGPYEQYF
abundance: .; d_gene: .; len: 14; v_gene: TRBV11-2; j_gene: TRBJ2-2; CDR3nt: TGTGCCAGCAGCCCCCGAGTGTTATCCGGGGAGCTGTTTTTT; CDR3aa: CASSPRVLSGELFF
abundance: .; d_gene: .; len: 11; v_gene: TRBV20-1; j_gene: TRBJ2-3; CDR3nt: TGCAGTGCGGGGGTGGCAGATACGCAGTATTTT; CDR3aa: CSAGVADTQYF
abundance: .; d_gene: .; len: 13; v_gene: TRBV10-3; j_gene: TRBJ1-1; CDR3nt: TGTGCCATCAGTTATGACGGAGACACTGAAGCTTTCTTT; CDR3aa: CAISYDGDTEAFF